This is a list of T cell receptor beta chains from one sample in a study of breast tumors, draining lymph nodes, adjacent tissues. TCRdb recomputed calls from the multiplex PCR reads with MiXCR, one row per CDR3 protein. The sample records about 130,000 distinct CDR3 sequences, 20% to 25% being singletons. Sequences were obtained from axillary lymph node tissue. These receptors came from a female donor with breast cancer. Some clones in this sample may be carry-over from other donors' samples. Both conserved end residues are part of each CDR3. Fields, in order: clone size, J gene, V gene, D gene, CDR3 protein, CDR3 DNA. A D gene is named only where the DNA matches it firmly. A clone size is listed for some rows: how often the clone was seen (once, few, many), or a class if it is expanded.

>many|TRBJ2-5|TRBV10-1|.
CASSPSPGGGPETQYF
TGCGCCAGCAGCCCCTCCCCGGGCGGAGGGCCGGAGACCCAGTACTTC
>many|TRBJ2-3|TRBV20-1|TRBD2
CSAKTATSGRGNTQYF
TGCAGTGCCAAAACGGCGACTAGCGGGAGGGGGAATACGCAGTATTTT
>.|TRBJ2-5|TRBV6-5|TRBD2
CASRLLEAGGETQYF
TGTGCCAGCAGGCTGCTGGAAGCGGGGGGGGAGACCCAGTACTTC
>many|TRBJ2-3|TRBV20-1|.
CSAPRTVFADTQYF
TGCAGTGCTCCTCGGACGGTGTTCGCAGATACGCAGTATTTT
>.|TRBJ2-7|TRBV28|TRBD2
CASSLAAGGSEQYF
TGTGCCAGCAGTTTAGCAGCGGGAGGCAGCGAGCAGTACTTC
>many|TRBJ1-2|TRBV10-3|.
CAISEPTTGVFGGYTF
TGTGCCATCAGTGAGCCGACCACAGGAGTTTTTGGTGGCTACACCTTC
>many|TRBJ1-2|TRBV24-1|.
CATSETGNLYGYTF
TGTGCCACCAGTGAGACCGGGAACCTCTATGGCTACACCTTC
>.|TRBJ2-1|TRBV4-1|.
CASSQDPPRGLRCERFF
TGCGCCAGCAGCCAAGATCCCCCCCGTGGGCTCCGGTGTGAGCGGTTCTTC
>.|TRBJ2-1|TRBV27|TRBD2
CASSPGTSGSSEQFF
TGTGCCAGCAGTCCCGGGACTAGCGGGAGCAGTGAGCAGTTCTTC
>.|TRBJ2-1|TRBV7-9|.
CASSFDFHEQFF
TGTGCCAGCAGCTTCGATTTCCATGAGCAGTTCTTC
>many|TRBJ1-6|TRBV30|TRBD1
CAWSSGQGASPLHF
TGTGCCTGGAGTAGCGGCCAGGGGGCTTCACCCCTCCACTTT
>.|TRBJ2-2|TRBV5-4|TRBD2
CASSPLAGGGTGELFF
TGTGCCAGCAGCCCCCTAGCGGGAGGCGGTACCGGGGAGCTGTTTTTT
>many|TRBJ2-7|TRBV11-2|TRBD2
CASSVRLAAYEQYF
TGTGCCAGCAGCGTGCGACTAGCCGCCTACGAGCAGTACTTC
>medium-sized|TRBJ1-5|TRBV20-1|.
CSARRSQGAQPQHF
TGCAGTGCTAGACGGTCGCAGGGAGCTCAGCCCCAGCATTTT
>many|TRBJ1-4|TRBV20-1|TRBD1
CSASDGTGREKLFF
TGCAGTGCCTCCGACGGGACAGGGAGGGAAAAACTGTTTTTT
>many|TRBJ2-7|TRBV18|TRBD1
CASSGQGSLEQYF
TGTGCCAGCTCCGGACAGGGGTCTTTAGAGCAGTACTTC
>.|TRBJ2-2|TRBV19|.
CASTKLDHRMNTGGLFF
TGTGCCAGTACCAAATTAGACCACAGAATGAACACCGGGGGGCTGTTTTTT
>many|TRBJ2-2|TRBV20-1|.
CSARGSGGTGELFF
TGCAGTGCTAGAGGGTCAGGGGGGACCGGGGAGCTGTTTTTT
>many|TRBJ2-5|TRBV19|TRBD2
CATKTSGSTHQETQYF
TGTGCCACCAAGACTAGCGGGTCCACTCACCAAGAGACCCAGTACTTC
>once|TRBJ1-2|TRBV28|.
CASSLGGGIYGYTF
TGTGCCAGCAGTCTCGGAGGAGGGATCTATGGCTACACCTTC
>many|TRBJ2-3|TRBV3-1|TRBD1
CASSQDRSGQGLDTQYF
TGTGCCAGCAGCCAAGATAGGAGTGGACAGGGCTTAGATACGCAGTATTTT
>many|TRBJ2-7|TRBV5-1|TRBD1
CASSLEGGGEQYF
TGCGCCAGCAGCTTGGAAGGGGGCGGCGAGCAGTACTTC
>.|TRBJ2-7|TRBV28|.
CASSFTGGTSSYEQYF
TGTGCCAGCAGTTTTACGGGCGGGACAAGCTCCTACGAGCAGTACTTC
>many|TRBJ2-5|TRBV19|.
CASSYSLGAGTQYF
TGTGCCAGTAGTTACTCTTTAGGGGCCGGGACCCAGTACTTC
>many|TRBJ2-1|TRBV9|.
CASSDRTDEALSYNEQFF
TGTGCCAGCAGCGACCGGACAGACGAAGCCCTCTCCTACAATGAGCAGTTCTTC
>.|TRBJ2-5|TRBV9|.
CASNARDLRQETQYF
TGTGCCAGCAACGCGCGGGACTTACGTCAAGAGACCCAGTACTTC
>many|TRBJ1-6|TRBV6-6|.
CASTSTEGGNSPLHF
TGTGCCAGCACCTCAACCGAAGGGGGTAATTCACCCCTCCACTTT
>many|TRBJ2-7|TRBV7-8|.
CASSLGSDEQYF
TGTGCCAGCAGCTTAGGGTCCGACGAGCAGTACTTC
>many|TRBJ2-1|TRBV20-1|.
CSAVPGSYNEQFF
TGCAGTGCGGTCCCTGGATCCTACAATGAGCAGTTCTTC
>.|TRBJ1-2|TRBV28|.
CAAGRVNYGYTF
TGTGCCGCGGGCAGGGTCAACTATGGCTACACCTTC
>.|TRBJ2-2|TRBV28|.
CASSLSLALTGELFF
TGTGCCAGCAGTTTGAGTCTAGCGCTCACCGGGGAGCTGTTTTTT
>many|TRBJ2-1|TRBV5-6|.
CASSFPASSYNEQFF
TGTGCCAGCAGCTTCCCCGCCAGCTCCTACAATGAGCAGTTCTTC
>many|TRBJ2-7|TRBV5-8|.
CASSSQGILAYEQYF
TGTGCCAGCTCGTCACAGGGAATTCTCGCTTACGAGCAGTACTTC
>.|TRBJ2-3|TRBV6-2/TRBV6-3|TRBD1
CASSSPGQATDTQYF
TGTGCCAGCAGTTCTCCGGGACAGGCCACAGATACGCAGTATTTT
>many|TRBJ2-1|TRBV7-3|.
CASSLKGSSYNEQFF
TGTGCCAGCAGCTTAAAGGGTAGCTCCTACAATGAGCAGTTCTTC
>few|TRBJ2-2|TRBV5-4|.
CASSLGALVTGELFF
TGTGCCAGCAGCTTGGGGGCCCTCGTCACCGGGGAGCTGTTTTTT
>.|TRBJ2-5|TRBV28|TRBD1
CASSSSGTGGFYETQYF
TGTGCCAGCAGCTCTAGTGGGACAGGGGGCTTCTACGAGACCCAGTACTTC
>many|TRBJ1-2|TRBV20-1|TRBD1
CSARDQGQGASDYGYTF
TGCAGTGCTAGAGATCAGGGACAGGGGGCGTCGGACTATGGCTACACCTTC
>few|TRBJ1-4|TRBV19|.
CASSFRLRRDATNEKLFF
TGTGCCAGTAGTTTCCGGCTCCGCCGTGATGCAACTAATGAAAAACTGTTTTTT
>few|TRBJ2-5|TRBV6-1|TRBD1
CASSRLFRDRVQETQYF
TGTGCCAGCAGTCGTTTATTCCGGGACAGGGTCCAAGAGACCCAGTACTTC
>many|TRBJ2-7|TRBV30|.
CAWSLVGLKDEQYF
TGTGCCTGGAGTTTGGTGGGACTTAAGGACGAGCAGTACTTC
>few|TRBJ1-2|TRBV29-1|.
CSVPRQFDGYTF
TGCAGCGTTCCCCGACAGTTCGATGGCTACACCTTC
>many|TRBJ1-5|TRBV24-1|.
CATQGSNQPQHF
TGTGCCACCCAGGGTTCCAATCAGCCCCAGCATTTT
>many|TRBJ1-2|TRBV3-1|.
CASSPVGEAYGYTF
TGTGCCAGCAGCCCAGTTGGTGAGGCCTATGGCTACACCTTC
>many|TRBJ2-1|TRBV5-5|TRBD2
CASSLGLAGANEQFF
TGTGCCAGCAGCTTGGGACTAGCGGGAGCAAATGAGCAGTTCTTC